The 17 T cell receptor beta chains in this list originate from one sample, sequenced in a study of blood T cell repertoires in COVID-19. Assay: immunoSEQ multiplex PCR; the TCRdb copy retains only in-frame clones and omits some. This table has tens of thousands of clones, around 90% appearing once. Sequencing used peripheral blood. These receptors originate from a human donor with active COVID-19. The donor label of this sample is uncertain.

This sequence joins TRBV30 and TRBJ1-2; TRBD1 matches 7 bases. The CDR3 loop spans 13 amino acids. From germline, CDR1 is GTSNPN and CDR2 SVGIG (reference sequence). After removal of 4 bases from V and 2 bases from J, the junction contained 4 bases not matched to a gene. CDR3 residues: CAWKWTGNYGYTF. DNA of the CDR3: TGTGCCTGGAAATGGACAGGAAACTATGGCTACACCTTC.

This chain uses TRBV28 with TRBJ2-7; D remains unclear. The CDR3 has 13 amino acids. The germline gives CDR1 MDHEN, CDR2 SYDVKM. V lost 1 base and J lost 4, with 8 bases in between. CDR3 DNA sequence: TGTGCCAGCAGTTTATTGTCGGGTTACGAGCAGTACTTC. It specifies CASSLLSGYEQYF.

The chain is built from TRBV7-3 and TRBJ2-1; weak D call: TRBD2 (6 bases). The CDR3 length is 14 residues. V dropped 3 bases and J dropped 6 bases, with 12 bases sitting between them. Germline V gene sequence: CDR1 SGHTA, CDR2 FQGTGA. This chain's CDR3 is CASSLGGGFNEQFF. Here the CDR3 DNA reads TGTGCCAGCAGCTTGGGGGGAGGTTTCAATGAGCAGTTCTTC.

The CDR3 is CASSLGRRGYSTNEKLFF. The CDR3 nucleotides read TGTGCCAGCAGTTTGGGCAGGAGGGGATATTCAACTAATGAAAAACTGTTTTTT. The V call is TRBV27, the J call TRBJ1-4; perhaps TRBD1 as D (5 bases). Germline V CDR1 and CDR2: MNHEY, SMNVEV (reference sequence). V was trimmed by 3 bases and J by 0 bases, leaving 17 bases between them. This CDR3 is built from 18 residues.

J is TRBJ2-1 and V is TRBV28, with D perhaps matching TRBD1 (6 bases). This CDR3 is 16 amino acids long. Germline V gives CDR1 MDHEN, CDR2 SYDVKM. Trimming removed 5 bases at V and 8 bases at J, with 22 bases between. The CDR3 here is CASSLITGKGNHEQFF. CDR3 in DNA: TGTGCCAGCAGTCTCATAACAGGGAAAGGGAATCATGAGCAGTTCTTC.

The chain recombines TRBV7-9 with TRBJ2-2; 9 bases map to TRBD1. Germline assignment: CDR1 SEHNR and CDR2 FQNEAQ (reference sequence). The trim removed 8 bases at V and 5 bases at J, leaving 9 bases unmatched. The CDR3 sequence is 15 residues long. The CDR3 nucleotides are TGTGCCAGCTTCCGGGGACAGGGTAGGACCGGGGAGCTGTTTTTT. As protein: CASFRGQGRTGELFF.

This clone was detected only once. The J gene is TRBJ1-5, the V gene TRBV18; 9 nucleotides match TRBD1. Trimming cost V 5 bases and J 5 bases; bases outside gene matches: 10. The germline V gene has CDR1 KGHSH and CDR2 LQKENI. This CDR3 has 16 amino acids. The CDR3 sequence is CASSDLTGGFDQPQHF. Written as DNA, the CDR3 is TGTGCCAGCTCAGATCTGACAGGGGGTTTTGATCAGCCCCAGCATTTT.

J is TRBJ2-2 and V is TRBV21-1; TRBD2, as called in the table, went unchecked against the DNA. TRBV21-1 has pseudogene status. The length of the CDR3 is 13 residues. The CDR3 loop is CASSFSGIGELFF. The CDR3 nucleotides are TGTGCCAGCAGCTTCAGCGGAATCGGGGAGCTGTTTTTT.

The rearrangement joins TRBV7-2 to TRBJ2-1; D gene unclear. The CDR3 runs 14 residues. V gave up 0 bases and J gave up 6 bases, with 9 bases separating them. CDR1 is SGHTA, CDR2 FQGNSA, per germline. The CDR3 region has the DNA TGTGCCAGCAGCTTAGCCCTCTCGTTCAATGAGCAGTTCTTC. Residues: CASSLALSFNEQFF.

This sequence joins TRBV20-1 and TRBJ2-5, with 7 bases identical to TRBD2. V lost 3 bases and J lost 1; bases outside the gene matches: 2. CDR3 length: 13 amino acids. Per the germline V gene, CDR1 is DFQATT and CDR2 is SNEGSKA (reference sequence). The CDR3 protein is CSASRGGQETQYF. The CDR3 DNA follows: TGCAGTGCTAGTCGCGGGGGCCAAGAGACCCAGTACTTC.

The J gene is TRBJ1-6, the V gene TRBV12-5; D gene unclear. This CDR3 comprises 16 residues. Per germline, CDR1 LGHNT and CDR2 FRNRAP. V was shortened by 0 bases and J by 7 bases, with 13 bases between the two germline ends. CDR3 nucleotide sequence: TGTGCTAGTGGTTTGGTACAACCCTTGGGCAATTCACCCCTCCACTTT. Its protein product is CASGLVQPLGNSPLHF.

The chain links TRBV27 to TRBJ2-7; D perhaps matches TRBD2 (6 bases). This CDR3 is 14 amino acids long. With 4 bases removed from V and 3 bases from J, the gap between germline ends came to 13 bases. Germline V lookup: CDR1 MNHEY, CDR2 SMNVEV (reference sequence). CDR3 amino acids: CASSSSSADYEQYF. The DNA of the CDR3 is TGTGCCAGCAGTTCCTCTAGCGCGGACTACGAGCAGTACTTC.

In DNA, the CDR3 is TGTGCCAGTAGTAATGGACTAGTAGCCAAAAACATTCAGTACTTC. The encoded protein is CASSNGLVAKNIQYF. J is TRBJ2-4 and V is TRBV19; TRBD2 aligns across 7 bases. Germline trimming cut 4 bases from V and 0 bases from J; bases unmatched to any gene: 3. Germline V CDR1 and CDR2: LNHDA, SQIVND (reference sequence). The CDR3 length is 15 residues.

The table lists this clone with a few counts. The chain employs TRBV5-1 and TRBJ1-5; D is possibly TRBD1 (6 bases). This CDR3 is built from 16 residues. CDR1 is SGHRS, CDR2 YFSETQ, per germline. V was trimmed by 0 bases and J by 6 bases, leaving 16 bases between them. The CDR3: CASSLAPRGGFQPQHF. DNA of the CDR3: TGCGCCAGCAGCTTGGCCCCCAGGGGCGGTTTTCAGCCCCAGCATTTT.

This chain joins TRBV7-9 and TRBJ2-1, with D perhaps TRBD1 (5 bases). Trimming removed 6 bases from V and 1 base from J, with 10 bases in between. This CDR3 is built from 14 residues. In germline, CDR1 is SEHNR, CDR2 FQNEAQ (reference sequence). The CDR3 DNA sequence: TGTGCCAGCAGTTCAAGGGGATCCTACAATGAGCAGTTCTTC. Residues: CASSSRGSYNEQFF.

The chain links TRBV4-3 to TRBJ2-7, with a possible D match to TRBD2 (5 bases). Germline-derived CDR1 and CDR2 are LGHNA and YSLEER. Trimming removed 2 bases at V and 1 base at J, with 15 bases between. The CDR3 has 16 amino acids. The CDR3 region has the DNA TGCGCCAGCAGCCAACTTACCGGGGTCGGTTCCTACGAGCAGTACTTC. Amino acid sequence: CASSQLTGVGSYEQYF.

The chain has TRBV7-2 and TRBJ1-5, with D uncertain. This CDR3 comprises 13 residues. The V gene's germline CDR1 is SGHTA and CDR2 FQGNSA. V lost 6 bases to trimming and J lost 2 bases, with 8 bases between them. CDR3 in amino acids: CASSPNGNQPQHF. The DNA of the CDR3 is TGTGCCAGCAGTCCTAATGGCAATCAGCCCCAGCATTTT.